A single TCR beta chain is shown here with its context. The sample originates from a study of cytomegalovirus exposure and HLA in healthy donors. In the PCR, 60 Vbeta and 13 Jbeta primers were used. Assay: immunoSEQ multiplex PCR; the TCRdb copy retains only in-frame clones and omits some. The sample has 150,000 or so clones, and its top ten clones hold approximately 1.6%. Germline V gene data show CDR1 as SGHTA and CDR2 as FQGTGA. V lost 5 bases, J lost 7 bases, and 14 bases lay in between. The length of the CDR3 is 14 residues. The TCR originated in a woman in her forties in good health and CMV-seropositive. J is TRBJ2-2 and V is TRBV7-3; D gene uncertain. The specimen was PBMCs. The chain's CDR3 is CASSPSVYNGELFF. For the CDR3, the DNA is TGTGCCAGCAGCCCCTCCGTGTATAACGGGGAGCTGTTTTTT.